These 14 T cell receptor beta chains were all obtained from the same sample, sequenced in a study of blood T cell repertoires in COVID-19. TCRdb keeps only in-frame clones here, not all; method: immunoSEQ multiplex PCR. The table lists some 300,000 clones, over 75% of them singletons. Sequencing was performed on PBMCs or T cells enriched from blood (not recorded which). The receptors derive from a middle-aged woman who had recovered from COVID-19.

In nucleotides, the CDR3 is TGTGCCGCCCAGGGCCCCCCGCCGAACTATGGCTACACCTTC. Its protein is CAAQGPPPNYGYTF. The chain employs TRBV6-5 and TRBJ1-2; perhaps TRBD1 as D (5 bases). Trimming removed 11 bases from V and 2 bases from J, with 18 bases in between. The CDR3 has 14 residues. CDR1 and CDR2 from the germline V gene are MNHEY and SVGAGI.

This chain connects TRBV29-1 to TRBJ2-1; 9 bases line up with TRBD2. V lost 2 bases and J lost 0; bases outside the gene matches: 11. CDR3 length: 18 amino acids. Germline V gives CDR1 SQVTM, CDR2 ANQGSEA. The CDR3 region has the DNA TGCAGCGTTGAACGTCCTAGCGGGAAGTCTCTCTCCTACAATGAGCAGTTCTTC. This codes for CSVERPSGKSLSYNEQFF.

The DNA for the CDR3 is TGTGCCAGCAGCGGCCTAGCGGCTAGCACAGATACGCAGTATTTT. This sequence encodes CASSGLAASTDTQYF. The chain couples TRBV9 to TRBJ2-3; 7 bases line up with TRBD2. This CDR3 spans 15 amino acids. Trimming removed 3 bases from V and 0 bases from J; junction bases left unmatched: 4. Per germline, CDR1 SGDLS and CDR2 YYNGEE.

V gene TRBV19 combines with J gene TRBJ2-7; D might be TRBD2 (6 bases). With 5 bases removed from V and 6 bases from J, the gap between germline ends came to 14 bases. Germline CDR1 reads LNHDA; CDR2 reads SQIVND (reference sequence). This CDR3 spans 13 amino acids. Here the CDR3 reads CASSQTSRGEQYF. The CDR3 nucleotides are TGTGCCAGTAGTCAGACTAGTCGAGGCGAGCAGTACTTC.

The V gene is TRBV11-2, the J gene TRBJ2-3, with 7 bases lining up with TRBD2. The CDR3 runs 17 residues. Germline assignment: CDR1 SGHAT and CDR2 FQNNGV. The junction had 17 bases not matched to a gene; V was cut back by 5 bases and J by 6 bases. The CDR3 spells CASSPLSLRELVDTQYF. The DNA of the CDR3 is TGTGCCAGCAGCCCCCTCTCTTTGCGGGAGTTGGTGGATACGCAGTATTTT.

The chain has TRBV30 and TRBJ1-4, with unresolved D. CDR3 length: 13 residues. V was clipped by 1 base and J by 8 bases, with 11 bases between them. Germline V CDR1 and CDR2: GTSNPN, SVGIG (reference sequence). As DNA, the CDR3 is TGTGCCTGGAGTGGAGGGAGTCTCGAAAAACTGTTTTTT. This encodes CAWSGGSLEKLFF.

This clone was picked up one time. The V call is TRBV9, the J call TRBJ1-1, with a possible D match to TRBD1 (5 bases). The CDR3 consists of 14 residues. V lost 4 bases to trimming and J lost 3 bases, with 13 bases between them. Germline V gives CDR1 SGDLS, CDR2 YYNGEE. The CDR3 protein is CASSPRGGDTEAFF. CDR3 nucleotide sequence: TGTGCCAGCAGCCCCCGTGGGGGGGACACTGAAGCTTTCTTT. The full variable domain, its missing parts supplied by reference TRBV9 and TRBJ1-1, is DSGVTQTPKHLITATGQRVTLRCSPRSGDLSVYWYQQSLDQGLQFLIQYYNGEERAKGNILERFSAQQFPDLHSELNLSSLELGDSALYFCASSPRGGDTEAFFGQGTRLTVV.

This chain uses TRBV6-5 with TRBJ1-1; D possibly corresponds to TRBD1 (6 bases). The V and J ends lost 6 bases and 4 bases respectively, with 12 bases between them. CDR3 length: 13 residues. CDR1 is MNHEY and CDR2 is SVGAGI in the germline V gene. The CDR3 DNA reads TGTGCCAGCAGGGAGTTAGGGGGCACTGAAGCTTTCTTT. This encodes CASRELGGTEAFF.

The CDR3 loop reads CASSWRLRTDLTNYGYTF. CDR3 DNA: TGTGCCAGCAGCTGGAGGTTAAGAACCGACCTCACGAACTATGGCTACACCTTC. The chain joins TRBV5-4 to TRBJ1-2; D not resolved. Germline V gene data show CDR1 as SGHNT and CDR2 as YYREEE (reference sequence). This CDR3 has 18 amino acids. Between the trimmed V and J ends, which lost 3 bases and 2 bases, there was a span of 23 bases.

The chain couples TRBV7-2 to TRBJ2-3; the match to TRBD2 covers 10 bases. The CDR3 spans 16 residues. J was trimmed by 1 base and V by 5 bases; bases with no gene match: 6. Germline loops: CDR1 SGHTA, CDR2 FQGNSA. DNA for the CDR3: TGTGCCAGCAGCCCGCTAGCGGGGGCCGGCACAGATACGCAGTATTTT. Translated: CASSPLAGAGTDTQYF.

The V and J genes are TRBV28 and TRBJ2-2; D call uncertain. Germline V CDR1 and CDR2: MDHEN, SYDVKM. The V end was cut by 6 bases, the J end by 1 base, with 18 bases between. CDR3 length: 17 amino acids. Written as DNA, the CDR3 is TGTGCCAGCAGCTTGGGTTCGACTGCCGGGAACACCGGGGAGCTGTTTTTT. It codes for CASSLGSTAGNTGELFF. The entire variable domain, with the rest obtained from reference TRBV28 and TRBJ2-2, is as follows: DVKVTQSSRYLVKRTGEKVFLECVQDMDHENMFWYRQDPGLGLRLIYFSYDVKMKEKGDIPEGYSVSREKKERFSLILESASTNQTSMYLCASSLGSTAGNTGELFFGEGSRLTVL.

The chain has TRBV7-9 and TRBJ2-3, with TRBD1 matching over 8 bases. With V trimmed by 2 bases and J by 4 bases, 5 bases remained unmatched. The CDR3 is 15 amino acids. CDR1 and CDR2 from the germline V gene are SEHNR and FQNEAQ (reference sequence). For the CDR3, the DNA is TGTGCCAGCAGCTTATGGCAGGGGGCTTCAGATACGCAGTATTTT. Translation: CASSLWQGASDTQYF. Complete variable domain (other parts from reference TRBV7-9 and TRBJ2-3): DTGVSQNPRHKITKRGQNVTFRCDPISEHNRLYWYRQTLGQGPEFLTYFQNEAQLEKSRLLSDRFSAERPKGSFSTLEIQRTEQGDSAMYLCASSLWQGASDTQYFGPGTRLTVL.

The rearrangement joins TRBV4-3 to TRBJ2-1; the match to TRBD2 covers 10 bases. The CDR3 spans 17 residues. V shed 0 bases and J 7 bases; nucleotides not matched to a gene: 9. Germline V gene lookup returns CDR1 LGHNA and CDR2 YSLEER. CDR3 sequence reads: CASSQDLAAGGQNEQFF. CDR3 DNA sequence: TGCGCCAGCAGCCAAGATTTAGCAGCGGGGGGGCAGAATGAGCAGTTCTTC.

In DNA form, the CDR3 reads TGTGCCAGCAGTTACTGGGCAGGGGGCTTCTACGAGCAGTACTTC. It specifies CASSYWAGGFYEQYF. The V and J genes are TRBV6-5 and TRBJ2-7, with 8 bases that match TRBD1. The CDR3 has 15 amino acids. The ends lost 1 base at V and 3 bases at J; junction bases unmatched: 5. CDR1 and CDR2 (germline): MNHEY, SVGAGI.